This T cell receptor beta chain stems from a study of shared clonotypes between healthy human individuals. Study outcomes and limitations: Non-shared clonotypes were found to have lower generation probabilities than the clonotypes that were shared by all four of the sorted-subset donors.

Germline V lookup: CDR1 SNHLY, CDR2 FYNNEI. V lost 6 bases and J 4 bases, leaving 7 bases between the germline ends. The CDR3 contains 12 residues. A few counts support this clone. Its antigen is not identified. Several immunoSEQ plates received, in even portions, the genomic DNA of each subset. Under the authors' procedure: ImmunoSEQ output lacked quality scores and full-length reads, limiting matched filtering. The method was immunoSEQ multiplex PCR; TCRdb's version includes in-frame clones alone and lacks a portion of them. The V and J calls and the clone size are those of that table, but D and trimming were determined from the DNA. The table includes 110,000 or so clones, about two thirds detected once.

This chain links TRBV2 with TRBJ2-1, with unresolved D. The sample comprised memory CD8+ T cells sorted from blood. The subset is: CD45RO+ cells pooled with CCR7-negative TemRA cells. This receptor was taken from a woman aged 25 to 45 in good health. The CDR3 reads CASSDAYNEQFF. Written as DNA, the CDR3 is TGTGCCAGCAGCGACGCATACAATGAGCAGTTCTTC.